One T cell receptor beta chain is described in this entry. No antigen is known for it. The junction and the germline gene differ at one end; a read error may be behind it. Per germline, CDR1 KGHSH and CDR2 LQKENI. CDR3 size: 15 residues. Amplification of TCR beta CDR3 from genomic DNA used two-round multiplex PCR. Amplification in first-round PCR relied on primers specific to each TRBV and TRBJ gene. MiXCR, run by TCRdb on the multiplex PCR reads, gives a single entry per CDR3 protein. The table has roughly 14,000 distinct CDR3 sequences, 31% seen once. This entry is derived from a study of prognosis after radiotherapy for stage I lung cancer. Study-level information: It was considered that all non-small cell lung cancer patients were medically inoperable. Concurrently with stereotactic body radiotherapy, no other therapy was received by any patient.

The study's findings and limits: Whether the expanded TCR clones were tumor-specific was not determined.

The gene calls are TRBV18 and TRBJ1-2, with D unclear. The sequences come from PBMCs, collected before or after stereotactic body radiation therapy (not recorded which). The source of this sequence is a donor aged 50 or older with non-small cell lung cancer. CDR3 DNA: TGTGCCAGCTCACCATCGCCATGGGTCATTAGTGGCTCCACCTTC. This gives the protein CASSPSPWVISGSTF. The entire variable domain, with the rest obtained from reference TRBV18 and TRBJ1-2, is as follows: NAGVMQNPRHLVRRRGQEARLRCSPMKGHSHVYWYRQLPEEGLKFMVYLQKENIIDESGMPKERFSAEFPKEGPSILRIQQVVRGDSAAYFCASSPSPWVISGSTFGSGTRLTVV.